This TCR beta chain was found in a study of T cells after yellow fever vaccination. TCRdb recomputed calls from the 5' RACE reads with MiXCR, one row per CDR3 protein. This table holds 250,000 to 350,000 distinct CDR3 sequences, approximately 4% found once. There are many counts of this clonotype. CDR1 is SGDLS, CDR2 YYNGEE, per germline. Trimming left V 0 bases short and J 1 base short, with 6 bases between. The CDR3 runs to 14 residues. The chain recombines TRBV9 with TRBJ2-3, with D hard to call. This receptor was taken from a man between 18 and 35 years old who received the YFV17D yellow fever vaccine. Material: PBMCs, obtained 15 days after the yellow fever booster vaccination. In nucleotides, the CDR3 is TGTGCCAGCAGCGTAGACCCAGGCACAGATACGCAGTATTTT. Amino acids: CASSVDPGTDTQYF.